This T cell receptor (beta chain) was identified in a study of CD4 and CD8 cells across lung adenocarcinoma regions. In this sample, this clonotype is large. In TCRdb, the PCR reads were re-called with MiXCR into one record per CDR3 protein. This sample has roughly 20,000 distinct CDR3 sequences; around 50% occur once, and the top ten carry 20% to 25%. This receptor was obtained from a female donor with lung adenocarcinoma. The CD4 and CD8 labels of this study may be unreliable. Material for sequencing was CD8+ T cells from the center of a lung tumor.

CDR3: CASSRRTDTGELFF. The DNA for the CDR3 is TGCGCCAGCAGTCGCAGGACGGATACCGGGGAGCTGTTTTTT. The chain is built from TRBV10-1 and TRBJ2-2; no reliable D call. Germline-derived CDR1 and CDR2 are WNHNN and SYGVQD (reference sequence). The V and J ends lost 5 bases and 5 bases respectively, with 12 bases between them. This CDR3 comprises 14 residues.